The 9 T cell receptor beta chains below were found in one sample sequenced in a study of T cells in Graves' hyperthyroidism and ophthalmopathy. RNA transcripts gave rise to amplified TCR beta CDR3 regions. The TCR CDR3 first-round RT-PCR relied on the HTBI primer set. MiXCR was run by TCRdb on the multiplex PCR reads, yielding one entry per CDR3 protein. The sample holds hundreds of thousands of distinct CDR3 sequences; roughly 14% are singletons and the top ten take approximately 13%. The specimen sequenced was blood. These receptors were obtained from a man aged 18 to 30 with Graves' ophthalmopathy.

Ten or more counts support this clonotype. V usage is TRBV29-1 and J usage is TRBJ2-7; TRBD2 agrees at 10 bases. The length of the CDR3 is 14 residues. V was clipped by 8 bases and J by 2 bases; unmatched bases: 9. Germline V CDR1 and CDR2: SQVTM, ANQGSEA. The CDR3 DNA follows: TGCAGCATGTCTCTAGCGGGAGCCCCCTACGAGCAGTACTTC. This codes for CSMSLAGAPYEQYF.

This clonotype showed up many times. The chain recombines TRBV10-1 with TRBJ2-2; TRBD2 matches 8 bases. This CDR3 comprises 15 residues. The germline CDR1 and CDR2 sequences are WNHNN and SYGVQD (reference sequence). V shed 2 bases, J shed 3 bases, and the junction held 2 bases outside the gene matches. The CDR3 nucleotides read TGCGCCAGCAGTGAGAGCGGGAGAGACACCGGGGAGCTGTTTTTT. This gives the protein CASSESGRDTGELFF.

This clonotype has at least ten counts. This chain links TRBV18 with TRBJ1-3; the D is unclear. Germline CDR1 reads KGHSH; CDR2 reads LQKENI. V was pared by 0 bases and J by 4 bases, with 4 bases between. The CDR3 is made up of 13 amino acids. CDR3 in amino acids: CASSPPGGNTIYF. The CDR3 DNA reads as TGTGCCAGCTCACCACCGGGAGGAAACACCATATATTTT.

This clonotype was seen ten or more times. V and J are TRBV6-1 and TRBJ2-7, with D perhaps matching TRBD2 (5 bases). CDR1 is MNHNS and CDR2 is SASEGT in the germline V gene. The CDR3 sequence is 14 residues long. V was pared by 8 bases and J by 1 base, with 15 bases between. As DNA, the CDR3 is TGTGCCAGCGAGGGTGGACTCACGTCCTACGAGCAGTACTTC. Residues: CASEGGLTSYEQYF.

This clonotype was detected many times. This chain links TRBV2 with TRBJ1-1, with D unclear. CDR3 length equals 16 residues. The ends were cut back, 2 bases at V and 2 bases at J, with 15 bases in the middle. CDR1 is SNHLY, CDR2 FYNNEI, per germline. The CDR3 DNA is TGTGCCAGCAGTGAAAATTTCATGGCGGGAAACACTGAAGCTTTCTTT. This encodes CASSENFMAGNTEAFF.

This clonotype has only a few counts. The rearrangement joins TRBV18 to TRBJ2-1, with D unresolved. This CDR3 region has 16 residues. V shed 2 bases and J shed 0 bases, with 11 bases lying between them. Germline assignment: CDR1 KGHSH and CDR2 LQKENI. The CDR3 DNA sequence: TGTGCCAGCTCACCAAGTCCCGATAGCTCCTACAATGAGCAGTTCTTC. Its translation: CASSPSPDSSYNEQFF.

This clonotype was observed at least ten times. The rearrangement joins TRBV24-1 to TRBJ2-3, with 7 bases identical to TRBD2. The CDR3 is 13 residues long. J lost 2 bases, V lost 7 bases, and 2 bases had no gene match. Germline CDR1 is KGHDR and CDR2 is SFDVKD. The CDR3 is CATRGGTTDTQYF. CDR3 sequence (DNA): TGTGCCACCAGGGGAGGGACCACAGATACGCAGTATTTT.

At least ten counts were recorded for this clonotype. J is TRBJ2-5 and V is TRBV7-8; 7 bases align to TRBD2. Trimming at V came to 3 bases and at J to 2 bases, leaving 9 bases not matched to a gene. The germline V gene encodes CDR1 SGHVS and CDR2 FQNEAQ. The CDR3 consists of 16 residues. Written as DNA, the CDR3 is TGTGCCAGCAGCTTTCTGGGCGGGAGAGAACAAGAGACCCAGTACTTC. It encodes CASSFLGGREQETQYF.

This clonotype was seen only a few times. The chain combines TRBV18 with TRBJ2-3; D perhaps matches TRBD2 (6 bases). Germline V gene sequence: CDR1 KGHSH, CDR2 LQKENI. The V and J ends lost 4 bases and 1 base respectively, with 15 bases between them. CDR3 length: 16 amino acids. For the CDR3, the DNA is TGTGCCAGCTCACTACGGGAGTCTAGGGGCACAGATACGCAGTATTTT. It translates to CASSLRESRGTDTQYF.